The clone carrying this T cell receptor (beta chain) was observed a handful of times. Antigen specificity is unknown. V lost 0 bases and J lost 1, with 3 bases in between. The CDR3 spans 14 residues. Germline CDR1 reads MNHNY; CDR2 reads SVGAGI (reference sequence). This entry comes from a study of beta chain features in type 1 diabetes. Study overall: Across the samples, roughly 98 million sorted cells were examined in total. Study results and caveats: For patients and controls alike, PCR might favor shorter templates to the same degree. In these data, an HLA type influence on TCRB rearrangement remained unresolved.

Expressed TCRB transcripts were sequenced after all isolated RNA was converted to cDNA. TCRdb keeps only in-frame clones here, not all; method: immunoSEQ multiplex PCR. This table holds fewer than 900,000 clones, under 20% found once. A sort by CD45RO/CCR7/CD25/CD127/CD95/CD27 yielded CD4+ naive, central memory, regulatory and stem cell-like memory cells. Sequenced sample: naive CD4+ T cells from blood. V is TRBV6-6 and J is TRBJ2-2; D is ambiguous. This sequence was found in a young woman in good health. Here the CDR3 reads CASSYSQNTGELFF. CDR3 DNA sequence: TGTGCCAGCAGTTACTCGCAGAACACCGGGGAGCTGTTTTTT.